These T cell receptor beta chains were read from a single sample in a study of blood T cell repertoires in COVID-19. Some clones are missing from TCRdb's copy, which holds only in-frame ones; the method was immunoSEQ multiplex PCR. The sample has about 440,000 clones; approximately 90% are singletons. The sample was PBMCs or T cells enriched from blood (not recorded which). The receptor source for this set is a woman aged 18-30 years with acute COVID-19. Each CDR3 is given with its conserved first and last residue. D genes are given only for firm matches. Some rows have no size entry. The others give once, few or many, or a class for an expanded clone.

j_call d_call v_call clone_size cdr3_aa
TRBJ2-3 - TRBV7-3 - CASSAGSSDTQYF
TRBJ1-2 - TRBV4-1 once CASSQAGGYTF
TRBJ2-7 - TRBV28 - CASSFRGRERYEQYF
TRBJ2-7 TRBD1 TRBV19 - CASRRGTGQYEQYF
TRBJ1-1 TRBD1 TRBV10-3 - CAIRQGVNTEAFF
TRBJ1-4 - TRBV7-9 - CASSLGTDGEKLFF
TRBJ2-3 - TRBV6-5 - CASSFTGQGTDTQYF
TRBJ2-7 TRBD2 TRBV28 - CASTPLGSGRSYEQYF
TRBJ2-7 TRBD1 TRBV9 - CASSPPQGDHYEQYF
TRBJ2-5 TRBD2 TRBV3-1/TRBV3-2 - CASRNLGTSTQETQYF
TRBJ1-1 - TRBV18 - CASSPPTYTEAFF
TRBJ1-6 - TRBV4-1 - CASSQEGGHLNSPLHF
TRBJ1-2 - TRBV12-5 - CASGLVRKPGDGYGYTF
TRBJ2-7 TRBD2 TRBV30 once CAWSVGSGGEQYF
TRBJ1-2 - TRBV3-1/TRBV3-2 - CASSPLADYGYTF
TRBJ2-5 TRBD1 TRBV12-3/TRBV12-4 - CASRRTGGKTQYF
TRBJ2-1 - TRBV7-2 few CASSSHRDVEQFF
TRBJ1-3 - TRBV6-5 - CASSYSASTGGNTIYF
TRBJ1-4 - TRBV19 - CASISSGHREKLFF
TRBJ2-3 - TRBV4-1 - CASSQASADTQYF
TRBJ2-3 TRBD2 TRBV7-2 - CASSKGGPGGNTQYF
TRBJ1-6 TRBD1 TRBV20-1 - CSASEGADSPLHF
TRBJ2-2 TRBD2 TRBV7-2 - CASSHPGGKTGELFF
TRBJ2-1 TRBD2 TRBV7-2 - CASSLGMAGGLNNEQFF
TRBJ1-2 - TRBV9 - CASSAVDTYGYTF
TRBJ2-1 TRBD2 TRBV27 - CASRPLAGRGNEQFF
TRBJ1-2 - TRBV12-3/TRBV12-4 - CASALTGGYTF
TRBJ1-6 - TRBV3-1/TRBV3-2 - CASSNGDRESLRF
TRBJ2-5 - TRBV7-2 - CASSLVPGTQETQYF